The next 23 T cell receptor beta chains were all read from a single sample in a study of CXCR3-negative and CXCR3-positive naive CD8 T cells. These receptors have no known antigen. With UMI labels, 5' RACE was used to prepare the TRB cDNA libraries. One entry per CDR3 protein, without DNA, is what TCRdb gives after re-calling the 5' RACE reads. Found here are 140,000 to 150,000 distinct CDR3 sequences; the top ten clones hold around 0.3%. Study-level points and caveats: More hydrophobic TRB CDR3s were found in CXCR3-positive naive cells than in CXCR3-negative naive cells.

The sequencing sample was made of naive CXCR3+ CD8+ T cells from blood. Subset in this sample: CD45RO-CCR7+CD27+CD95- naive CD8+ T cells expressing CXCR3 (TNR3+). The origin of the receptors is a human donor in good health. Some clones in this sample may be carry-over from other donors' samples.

The CDR3 is CASSLSTGDTYEQYF. This chain links TRBV5-1 with TRBJ2-7; absent DNA, TCRdb's TRBD1 call cannot be checked. CDR3 size: 15 residues. Germline assignment: CDR1 SGHRS and CDR2 YFSETQ. The full variable domain, completed using reference TRBV5-1 and TRBJ2-7, is KAGVTQTPRYLIKTRGQQVTLSCSPISGHRSVSWYQQTPGQGLQFLFEYFSETQRNKGNFPGRFSGRQFSNSRSEMNVSTLELGDSALYLCASSLSTGDTYEQYFGPGTRLTVT.

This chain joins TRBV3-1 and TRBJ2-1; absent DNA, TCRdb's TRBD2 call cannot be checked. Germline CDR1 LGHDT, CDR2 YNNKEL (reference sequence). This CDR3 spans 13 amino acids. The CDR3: CASSQDPSGARDF.

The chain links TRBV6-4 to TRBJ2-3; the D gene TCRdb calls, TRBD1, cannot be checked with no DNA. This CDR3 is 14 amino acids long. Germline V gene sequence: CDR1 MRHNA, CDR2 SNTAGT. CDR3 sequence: CASSKGADTDTQYF.

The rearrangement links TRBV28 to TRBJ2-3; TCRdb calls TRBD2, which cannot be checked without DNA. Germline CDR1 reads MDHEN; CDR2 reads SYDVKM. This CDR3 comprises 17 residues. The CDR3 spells CASSPGTLAGGSDTQYF. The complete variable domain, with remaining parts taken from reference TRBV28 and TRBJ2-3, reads DVKVTQSSRYLVKRTGEKVFLECVQDMDHENMFWYRQDPGLGLRLIYFSYDVKMKEKGDIPEGYSVSREKKERFSLILESASTNQTSMYLCASSPGTLAGGSDTQYFGPGTRLTVL.

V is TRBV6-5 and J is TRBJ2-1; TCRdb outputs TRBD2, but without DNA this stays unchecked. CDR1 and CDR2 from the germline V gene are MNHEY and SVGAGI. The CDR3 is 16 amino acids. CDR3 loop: CASSYRGLAGLNEQFF.

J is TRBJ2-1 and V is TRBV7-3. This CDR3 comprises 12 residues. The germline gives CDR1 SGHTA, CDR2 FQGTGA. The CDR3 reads CASSLRKDEQFF.

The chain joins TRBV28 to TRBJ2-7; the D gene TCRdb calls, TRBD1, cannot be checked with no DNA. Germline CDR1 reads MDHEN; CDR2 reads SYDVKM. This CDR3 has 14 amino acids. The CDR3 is CASSLGTVSYEQYF.

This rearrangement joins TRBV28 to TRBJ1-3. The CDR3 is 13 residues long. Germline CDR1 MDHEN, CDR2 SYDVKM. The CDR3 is CASSLVSGNTIYF.

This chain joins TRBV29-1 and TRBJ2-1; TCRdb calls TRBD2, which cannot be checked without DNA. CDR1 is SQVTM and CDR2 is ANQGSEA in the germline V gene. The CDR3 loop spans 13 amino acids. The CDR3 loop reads CSVRLAGVYEQFF.

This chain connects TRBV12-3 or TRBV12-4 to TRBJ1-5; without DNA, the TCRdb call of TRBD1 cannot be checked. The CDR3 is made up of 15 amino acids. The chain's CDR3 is CASSLRGPGLEPQHF.

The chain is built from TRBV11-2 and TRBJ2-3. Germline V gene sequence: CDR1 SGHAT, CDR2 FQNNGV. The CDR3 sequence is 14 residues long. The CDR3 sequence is CASSFTFAPDTQYF.

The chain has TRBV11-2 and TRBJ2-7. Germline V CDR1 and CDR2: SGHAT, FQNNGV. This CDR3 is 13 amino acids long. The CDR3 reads CASSLVPAYEQYF. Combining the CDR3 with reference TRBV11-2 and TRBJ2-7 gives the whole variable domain EAGVAQSPRYKIIEKRQSVAFWCNPISGHATLYWYQQILGQGPKLLIQFQNNGVVDDSQLPKDRFSAERLKGVDSTLKIQPAKLEDSAVYLCASSLVPAYEQYFGPGTRLTVT.

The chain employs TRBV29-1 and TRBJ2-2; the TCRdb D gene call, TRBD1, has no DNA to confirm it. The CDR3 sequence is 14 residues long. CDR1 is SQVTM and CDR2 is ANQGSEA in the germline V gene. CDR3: CSATWGREDGELFF.

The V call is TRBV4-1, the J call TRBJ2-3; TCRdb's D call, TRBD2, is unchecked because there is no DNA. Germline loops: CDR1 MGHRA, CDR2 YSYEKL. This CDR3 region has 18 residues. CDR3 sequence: CASSQSHSVAGDTDTQYF.

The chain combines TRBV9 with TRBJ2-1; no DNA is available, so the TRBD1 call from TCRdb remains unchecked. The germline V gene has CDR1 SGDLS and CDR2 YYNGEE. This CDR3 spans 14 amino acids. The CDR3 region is CASTHGTGYNEQFF. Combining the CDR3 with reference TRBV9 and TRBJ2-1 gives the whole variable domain DSGVTQTPKHLITATGQRVTLRCSPRSGDLSVYWYQQSLDQGLQFLIQYYNGEERAKGNILERFSAQQFPDLHSELNLSSLELGDSALYFCASTHGTGYNEQFFGPGTRLTVL.

The CDR3 loop reads CASSYGQGTGELFF. V and J are TRBV12-3 or TRBV12-4 and TRBJ2-2; without DNA, the TCRdb call of TRBD1 cannot be checked. The CDR3 contains 14 residues.

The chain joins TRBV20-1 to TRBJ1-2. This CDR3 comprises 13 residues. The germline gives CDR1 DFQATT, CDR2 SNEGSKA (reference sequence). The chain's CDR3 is CSARDVYRDGYTF.

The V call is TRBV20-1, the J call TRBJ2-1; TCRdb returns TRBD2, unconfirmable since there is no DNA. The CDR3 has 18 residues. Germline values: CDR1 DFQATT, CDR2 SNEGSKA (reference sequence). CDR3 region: CSARAHRTSPKDENEQFF.

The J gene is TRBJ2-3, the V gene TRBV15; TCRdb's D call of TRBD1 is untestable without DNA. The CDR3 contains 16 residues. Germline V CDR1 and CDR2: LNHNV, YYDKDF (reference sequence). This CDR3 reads CATSGSGTGPTDTQYF.

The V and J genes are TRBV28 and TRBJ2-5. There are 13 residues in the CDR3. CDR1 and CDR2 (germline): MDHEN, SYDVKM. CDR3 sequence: CASYTGYQETQYF.

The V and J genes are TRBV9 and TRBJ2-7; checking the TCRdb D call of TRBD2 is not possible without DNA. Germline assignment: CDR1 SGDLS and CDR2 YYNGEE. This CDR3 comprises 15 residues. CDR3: CASSLDQDSTREQYF.

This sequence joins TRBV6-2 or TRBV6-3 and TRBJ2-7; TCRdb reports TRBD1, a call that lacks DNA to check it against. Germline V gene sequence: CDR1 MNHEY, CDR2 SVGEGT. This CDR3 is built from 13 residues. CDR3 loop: CASSDGQGNEQYF.

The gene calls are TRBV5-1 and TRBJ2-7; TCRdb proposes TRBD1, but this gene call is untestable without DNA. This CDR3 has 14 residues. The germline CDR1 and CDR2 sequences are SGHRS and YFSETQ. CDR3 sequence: CASSLRRESYEQYF.